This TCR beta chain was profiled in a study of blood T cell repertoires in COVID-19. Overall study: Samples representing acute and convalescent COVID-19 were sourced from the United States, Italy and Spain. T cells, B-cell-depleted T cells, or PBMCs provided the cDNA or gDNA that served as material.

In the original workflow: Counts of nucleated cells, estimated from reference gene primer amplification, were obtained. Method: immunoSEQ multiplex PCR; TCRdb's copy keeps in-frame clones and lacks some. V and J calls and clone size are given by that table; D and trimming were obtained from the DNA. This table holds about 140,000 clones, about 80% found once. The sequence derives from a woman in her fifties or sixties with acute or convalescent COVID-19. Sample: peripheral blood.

This chain's CDR3 is CASSPDRDQKLFF. The DNA of the CDR3 is TGTGCCAGCAGTCCGGACAGGGATCAAAAACTGTTTTTT. V usage is TRBV6-5 and J usage is TRBJ1-4, with 8 bases lining up with TRBD1. Germline loops: CDR1 MNHEY, CDR2 SVGAGI. This CDR3 is 13 amino acids long. J lost 9 bases, V lost 5 bases, and 5 bases had no gene match.